This T cell receptor (beta chain) was obtained from a study of control samples from healthy donors and cancer patients. Remarks on this clone: Different DNA sequences within this sample yield the same CDR3.

The ends were cut back, 4 bases at V and 0 bases at J, with 11 bases in the middle. The CDR3 runs 15 residues. Germline loops: CDR1 SEHNR, CDR2 FQNEAQ (reference sequence). Sequencing used immunoSEQ multiplex PCR; TCRdb keeps in-frame clones, though not all of them. The table has about 120,000 clones, about 86% seen once; the top ten hold around 10%. This TCR came from a young man in good health. V is TRBV7-9 and J is TRBJ2-3; D uncertain. Specimen: blood. CDR3 sequence: CASSSPGSSTDTQYF. In DNA form, the CDR3 reads TGTGCCAGCAGCTCCCCGGGCTCAAGCACAGATACGCAGTATTTT. Full variable domain (remainder filled in from reference TRBV7-9 and TRBJ2-3): DTGVSQNPRHKITKRGQNVTFRCDPISEHNRLYWYRQTLGQGPEFLTYFQNEAQLEKSRLLSDRFSAERPKGSFSTLEIQRTEQGDSAMYLCASSSPGSSTDTQYFGPGTRLTVL.